The following is a T cell receptor beta chain sequence with its context. Clones were read by immunoSEQ multiplex PCR, and TCRdb kept only the in-frame ones, dropping some. The sample has about 280,000 clones, 88% seen once. Trimming left V 0 bases short and J 2 bases short, with 11 bases between. The CDR3 has 15 amino acids. Germline V lookup: CDR1 LGHNA, CDR2 YSLEER. The record originates from a study of blood T cell repertoires in COVID-19. Turning to the study itself: Samples taken during acute and convalescent COVID-19 were collected in the United States, Italy and Spain. PBMCs, B-cell-depleted T cells, or T cells were the source of the cDNA or gDNA that made up the material.

The sequence was collected from a man aged 18 to 30 with active or convalescent COVID-19. The sample taken for sequencing was peripheral blood. The rearrangement joins TRBV4-3 to TRBJ2-7, with a weak D call TRBD1 (5 bases). CDR3 in amino acids: CASSQDSQGTYEQYF. As DNA, the CDR3 is TGCGCCAGCAGCCAAGATAGCCAGGGCACCTACGAGCAGTACTTC.